These 16 T cell receptor beta chains share one sample of origin, sequenced in a study of blood T cells in healthy people across ages. Sample-barcoded 5' priming and a J-beta primer mix drove a second PCR of roughly 6 to 12 cycles. One entry per CDR3 protein results from TCRdb running MiXCR on the 5' RACE reads. The data show approximately 1.5 million distinct CDR3 sequences, approximately 32% seen once. The sample comprised blood. The source of these receptors is a woman in her twenties or thirties in good health.

The V call is TRBV7-2, the J call TRBJ2-7; either TRBD1 or TRBD2 may supply D (6 bases each). Trimming stripped 3 bases from V and 7 bases from J, with 16 bases between. This CDR3 spans 14 amino acids. In germline, CDR1 is SGHTA, CDR2 FQGNSA. The CDR3 spells CASSLGGMGNEQYF. CDR3 nucleotides: TGTGCCAGCAGCTTGGGGGGCATGGGCAATGAGCAGTACTTC.

This clonotype was seen a handful of times. The gene calls are TRBV28 and TRBJ2-7; 8 positions agree with TRBD1. The V gene's germline CDR1 is MDHEN and CDR2 SYDVKM. The CDR3 has 16 amino acids. The J segment lost 5 bases and the V segment lost 5 bases, leaving 14 bases of the junction unmatched. The CDR3 region is CASSPIGQGRSNEQYF. The CDR3 nucleotides are TGTGCCAGCAGTCCGATTGGACAGGGAAGATCCAACGAGCAGTACTTC.

For this clonotype: Sequence at one end of the junction differs from germline and may be a read error. V usage is TRBV6-5 and J usage is TRBJ2-6; a weak D match, TRBD2 (6 bases). Looked up from germline, CDR1 is MNHEY and CDR2 is SVGAGI. The CDR3 has 15 amino acids. The DNA for the CDR3 is TGTACCAGCAGTTACGGAGGGTCTGGGGCCAACGTCCTGACTTTC. It is translated as CTSSYGGSGANVLTF.

The V call is TRBV28, the J call TRBJ2-3; D not certain. From germline, CDR1 is MDHEN and CDR2 SYDVKM. CDR3 length: 16 amino acids. V lost 2 bases, J lost 0 bases, and 12 bases lay in between. CDR3 coding DNA: TGTGCCAGCAGTTTACCCGAAGGGTCTAGCACAGATACGCAGTATTTT. Translating it yields CASSLPEGSSTDTQYF.

This clonotype appeared a few times. The CDR3: CSAGLNLGGKWTQYF. For the CDR3, the DNA is TGCAGTGCTGGTTTGAACTTGGGGGGTAAATGGACCCAGTACTTC. The V gene is TRBV20-1, the J gene TRBJ2-5; the D gene is possibly TRBD2 (6 bases). This CDR3 is 15 amino acids long. Trimming stripped 5 bases from V and 7 bases from J, with 23 bases between. CDR1 and CDR2 from the germline V gene are DFQATT and SNEGSKA (reference sequence).

This clonotype was detected ten times or more. The chain uses TRBV7-9 and TRBJ2-5; perhaps D is TRBD1 or TRBD2 (5 bases each). V was clipped by 5 bases and J by 2 bases, with 15 bases between them. CDR1 and CDR2 from the germline V gene are SEHNR and FQNEAQ (reference sequence). The CDR3 sequence is 15 residues long. The CDR3 loop reads CASSRNEGPQETQYF. The CDR3 nucleotides are TGTGCCAGCAGCCGCAATGAGGGACCGCAAGAGACCCAGTACTTC.

This clonotype was seen a handful of times. The chain has TRBV7-6 and TRBJ1-1; no reliable D call. V lost 5 bases, J lost 0 bases, and 10 bases lay in between. CDR3 length: 14 amino acids. The germline CDR1 and CDR2 sequences are SGHVS and FNYEAQ. The CDR3 DNA reads as TGTGCCAGCAGCCCCGCGGTGGTGAACACTGAAGCTTTCTTT. This gives the protein CASSPAVVNTEAFF.

Notes on this clonotype: At one end the junction does not follow the germline gene, possibly because of a read error. The V and J genes are TRBV6-9 and TRBJ1-3; D possibly corresponds to TRBD1 (6 bases). Germline CDR1 and CDR2: MNHGY and SVAAGI. The CDR3 contains 14 residues. The DNA for the CDR3 is TGTGCCAGCAGCCACAGGGCCCCCACGAACACCAGATATTTT. This translates into CASSHRAPTNTRYF.

The J gene is TRBJ1-2, the V gene TRBV30; D remains unclear. This CDR3 is built from 14 residues. The germline CDR1 and CDR2 sequences are GTSNPN and SVGIG (reference sequence). V was clipped by 3 bases and J by 0 bases, with 11 bases between them. CDR3 sequence: CAWRAAGTNYGYTF. CDR3 nucleotides: TGTGCCTGGAGGGCTGCGGGGACTAACTATGGCTACACCTTC.

In this sample, this clonotype turned up many times. The rearrangement links TRBV27 to TRBJ2-7; D is ambiguous. Germline V lookup: CDR1 MNHEY, CDR2 SMNVEV (reference sequence). V lost 3 bases to trimming and J lost 0 bases, with 6 bases between them. This CDR3 has 13 amino acids. In DNA form, the CDR3 reads TGTGCCAGCAGTTTTAGTCTCTCCTACGAGCAGTACTTC. This codes for CASSFSLSYEQYF.

This clonotype was picked up a small number of times. The chain couples TRBV7-8 to TRBJ2-7; D perhaps matches TRBD2 (5 bases). Germline V lookup: CDR1 SGHVS, CDR2 FQNEAQ. V was clipped by 5 bases and J by 0 bases, with 14 bases between them. CDR3 size: 15 residues. This CDR3 is CASSREYGNSYEQYF. CDR3 coding DNA: TGTGCCAGCAGCCGGGAATACGGGAACTCCTACGAGCAGTACTTC. Combining the CDR3 with reference TRBV7-8 and TRBJ2-7 gives the whole variable domain GAGVSQSPRYKVAKRGQDVALRCDPISGHVSLFWYQQALGQGPEFLTYFQNEAQLDKSGLPSDRFFAERPEGSVSTLKIQRTQQEDSAVYLCASSREYGNSYEQYFGPGTRLTVT.

This chain uses TRBV7-9 with TRBJ1-5; perhaps TRBD1 as D (5 bases). Trimming left V 9 bases short and J 5 bases short, with 17 bases between. CDR1 and CDR2 from the germline V gene are SEHNR and FQNEAQ (reference sequence). This CDR3 is built from 14 residues. The DNA of the CDR3 is TGTGCCAGAGGGGCGGGTAACGGGGATCAGCCCCAGCATTTT. Protein: CARGAGNGDQPQHF.

This chain uses TRBV7-9 with TRBJ2-1; D is undetermined. The CDR3 extends over 13 amino acids. V shed 0 bases and J shed 8 bases, with 8 bases lying between them. Per the germline V gene, CDR1 is SEHNR and CDR2 is FQNEAQ (reference sequence). The chain's CDR3 is CASSLAGWHEQFF. The CDR3, as DNA: TGTGCCAGCAGCTTAGCCGGGTGGCATGAGCAGTTCTTC.

In this sample, this clonotype turned up a few times. The rearrangement uses TRBV3-1 and TRBJ2-5; TRBD2 agrees at 8 bases. The V segment lost 0 bases and the J segment 7 bases; nucleotides outside the gene matches: 10. This CDR3 spans 16 amino acids. CDR1 and CDR2 from the germline V gene are LGHDT and YNNKEL (reference sequence). Here the CDR3 reads CASSQEQDSSGGTQYF. Written as DNA, the CDR3 is TGTGCCAGCAGCCAAGAACAGGACAGCAGCGGGGGGACCCAGTACTTC.

The J gene is TRBJ2-1, the V gene TRBV28; the match to TRBD2 covers 10 bases. After removal of 5 bases from V and 5 bases from J, the junction contained 9 bases not matched to a gene. Germline loops: CDR1 MDHEN, CDR2 SYDVKM. This CDR3 is 16 amino acids long. CDR3 nucleotides: TGTGCCAGCAGTCCCCCTAGCGGGAGTGTACACAATGAGCAGTTCTTC. Translating it yields CASSPPSGSVHNEQFF.

The V call is TRBV25-1, the J call TRBJ1-3; D gene ambiguous. Per the germline V gene, CDR1 is MGHDK and CDR2 is SYGVNS. Between the trimmed V and J ends, which lost 4 bases and 3 bases, there was a span of 4 bases. The CDR3 has 12 amino acids. CDR3 loop: CASSGFGNTIYF. The CDR3 DNA reads as TGTGCCAGCAGTGGGTTTGGAAACACCATATATTTT. The variable domain in full, completed from reference TRBV25-1 and TRBJ1-3, reads EADIYQTPRYLVIGTGKKITLECSQTMGHDKMYWYQQDPGMELHLIHYSYGVNSTEKGDLSSESTVSRIRTEHFPLTLESARPSHTSQYLCASSGFGNTIYFGEGSWLTVV.